This T cell receptor (beta chain) was found in a study of cytomegalovirus exposure and HLA in healthy donors. The PCR ran on 60 Vbeta and 13 Jbeta primers. Sequencing was performed with immunoSEQ multiplex PCR; in TCRdb, only in-frame clones are kept and a portion is missing. The sample holds 110,000 to 150,000 clones, around 80% seen once. This receptor was taken from a female donor in good health and CMV-seronegative. Input material: PBMCs.

The CDR3 reads CASFRPGQGGYEQYF. The DNA of the CDR3 is TGTGCCAGTTTTCGACCGGGACAGGGGGGCTACGAGCAGTACTTC. The chain uses TRBV6-6 and TRBJ2-7, with 11 bases matching TRBD1. V lost 9 bases, J lost 3 bases, and 10 bases stayed unmatched. From germline, CDR1 is MNHNY and CDR2 SVGAGI (reference sequence). This CDR3 has 15 amino acids.